The rows below give T cell receptor beta chains drawn from one sample of a study of regulatory T cells in long-lasting Graves disease. A single record per CDR3 protein comes from TCRdb applying MiXCR to the multiplex PCR reads. This sample has some 560,000 distinct CDR3 sequences; 15% to 20% occur once, and the top ten carry around 25%. Separately, the same data were catalogued under a study of T cells in Graves' hyperthyroidism and ophthalmopathy.

Sequencing used peripheral blood mononuclear cells (PBMCs), obtained at new diagnosis, from a patient treated with antithyroid drugs. These TCRs come from a middle-aged woman with Graves disease. The CDR3 runs from the conserved cysteine through the conserved F or W. A D gene is named only where the DNA matches it firmly. Clone size is stated in some rows and not others, as once, few, many or a class when expanded.

D gene: .
V gene: TRBV7-9
clone size: few
J gene: TRBJ1-5
CDR3 DNA: TGTGCCAGCAGCCTGGGGGAGAATAGCAATCAGCCCCAGCATTTT
CDR3 protein: CASSLGENSNQPQHF

D gene: TRBD1
V gene: TRBV15
clone size: few
J gene: TRBJ1-3
CDR3 DNA: TGTGCCACCAGCCCCAATTTACCGGGACAGGGGGCCAACACCATATATTTT
CDR3 protein: CATSPNLPGQGANTIYF

D gene: .
V gene: TRBV14
clone size: .
J gene: TRBJ1-1
CDR3 DNA: TGTGCCAGCAGCCAAGTAACTGGGGCGCCCGAAGGCACTGAAGCTTTCTTT
CDR3 protein: CASSQVTGAPEGTEAFF

D gene: TRBD1
V gene: TRBV7-3
clone size: many
J gene: TRBJ2-3
CDR3 DNA: TGTGCCAGCAGCAATACAGGGGCGCGCACAGATACGCAGTATTTT
CDR3 protein: CASSNTGARTDTQYF

D gene: .
V gene: TRBV12-3/TRBV12-4
clone size: few
J gene: TRBJ1-4
CDR3 DNA: TGTGCCAGCAGTTCGGTCAGGGGTGGTGAAAAACTGTTTTTT
CDR3 protein: CASSSVRGGEKLFF

D gene: .
V gene: TRBV3-1
clone size: many
J gene: TRBJ1-3
CDR3 DNA: TGTGCCAGCAGCCTAAATACGGGGGGAAACACCATATATTTT
CDR3 protein: CASSLNTGGNTIYF

D gene: .
V gene: TRBV6-1
clone size: many
J gene: TRBJ1-1
CDR3 DNA: TGCGTTATAGCTGGAAACACTGAAGCTTTCTTT
CDR3 protein: CVIAGNTEAFF

D gene: TRBD1
V gene: TRBV11-2
clone size: few
J gene: TRBJ2-7
CDR3 DNA: TGTGCCAGCAGCCTAGAGCCCCTTGACAGGGGAGGTTACGAGCAGTACTTC
CDR3 protein: CASSLEPLDRGGYEQYF

D gene: .
V gene: TRBV6-1
clone size: .
J gene: TRBJ1-1
CDR3 DNA: TGTGCCAGCAAGGATCATTTGGAAGCTTTCTTT
CDR3 protein: CASKDHLEAFF

D gene: .
V gene: TRBV29-1
clone size: many
J gene: TRBJ1-1
CDR3 DNA: TGCAGCGTTGGTGGGGCCTCTACCCTTGAAGCTTTCTTT
CDR3 protein: CSVGGASTLEAFF

D gene: TRBD2
V gene: TRBV6-1
clone size: few
J gene: TRBJ2-3
CDR3 DNA: TGTGCCAGCATAGAGGGACTAGCGGGGATAACAGATACGCAGTATTTT
CDR3 protein: CASIEGLAGITDTQYF

D gene: .
V gene: TRBV6-5
clone size: many
J gene: TRBJ1-1
CDR3 DNA: TGTGCCAGCAGTTACACAGAGAACACTGAAGCTTTCTTT
CDR3 protein: CASSYTENTEAFF

D gene: TRBD1
V gene: TRBV28
clone size: .
J gene: TRBJ2-2
CDR3 DNA: TGTGCCAGCAGTTTATGGGGGACAGGGAACACCGGGGAGCTGTTTTTT
CDR3 protein: CASSLWGTGNTGELFF

D gene: .
V gene: TRBV11-2
clone size: .
J gene: TRBJ1-1
CDR3 DNA: TGTGCCAGCAGCTTAGAAGGGCCGGGACACCGAGAAACTGAAGCTTTCTTT
CDR3 protein: CASSLEGPGHRETEAFF

D gene: .
V gene: TRBV20-1
clone size: few
J gene: TRBJ2-7
CDR3 DNA: TGCAGTGCAAAAATCCCGCAGCGCCCCTACGAGCAGTACTTC
CDR3 protein: CSAKIPQRPYEQYF

D gene: .
V gene: TRBV7-9
clone size: many
J gene: TRBJ1-1
CDR3 DNA: TGTGCCAGCAGCTTTATGGGGGACCTGAACACTGAAGCTTTCTTT
CDR3 protein: CASSFMGDLNTEAFF

D gene: .
V gene: TRBV19
clone size: many
J gene: TRBJ1-5
CDR3 DNA: TGTGCCAGTACTGGGCGTAGCAATCAGCCCCAGCATTTT
CDR3 protein: CASTGRSNQPQHF

D gene: .
V gene: TRBV2
clone size: many
J gene: TRBJ2-2
CDR3 DNA: TGTGCCAGCAGTGCCAGGGCGAACACCGGGGAGCTGTTTTTT
CDR3 protein: CASSARANTGELFF

D gene: .
V gene: TRBV13
clone size: .
J gene: TRBJ1-2
CDR3 DNA: TGTGCCAGCAGCTTAGGGGGGATTGACTATGGCTACACCTTC
CDR3 protein: CASSLGGIDYGYTF

D gene: .
V gene: TRBV18
clone size: .
J gene: TRBJ1-1
CDR3 DNA: TGTGCCAGCTCACCATCCCGGCCAGGAGGAACTGAAGCTTTCTTT
CDR3 protein: CASSPSRPGGTEAFF

D gene: .
V gene: TRBV19
clone size: .
J gene: TRBJ2-2
CDR3 DNA: TGTGCCAGTAGTATGGGACCGAAGACTTTACCCGGGGAGCTGTTTTTT
CDR3 protein: CASSMGPKTLPGELFF

D gene: .
V gene: TRBV7-9
clone size: .
J gene: TRBJ1-6
CDR3 DNA: TGTGCCAGCAGTCGGGGGAACTCACCCCTCCACTTT
CDR3 protein: CASSRGNSPLHF

D gene: TRBD2
V gene: TRBV20-1
clone size: .
J gene: TRBJ2-1
CDR3 DNA: TGCAGTGCGAGGCCCCCCGCGGGGGGGGGTTACAATGAGCAGTTCTTC
CDR3 protein: CSARPPAGGGYNEQFF

D gene: .
V gene: TRBV7-8
clone size: .
J gene: TRBJ2-1
CDR3 DNA: TGTGCCAGCAGCTTAGAACGGGCCACCGGTGAGCAGTTCTTC
CDR3 protein: CASSLERATGEQFF

D gene: .
V gene: TRBV18
clone size: many
J gene: TRBJ2-4
CDR3 DNA: TGTGCCAGCTCACCACCGTTGGAGAGTATGGCCAAAAACATTCAGTACTTC
CDR3 protein: CASSPPLESMAKNIQYF

D gene: .
V gene: TRBV2
clone size: many
J gene: TRBJ1-4
CDR3 DNA: TGTGCCAGCAGTGGAGGGACTAATGAAAAACTGTTTTTT
CDR3 protein: CASSGGTNEKLFF

D gene: .
V gene: TRBV6-5
clone size: many
J gene: TRBJ2-1
CDR3 DNA: TGTGCCAGCAGTTACACCGGGGGCCAAGGCAATGAGCAGTTCTTC
CDR3 protein: CASSYTGGQGNEQFF

D gene: TRBD1
V gene: TRBV18
clone size: many
J gene: TRBJ2-1
CDR3 DNA: TGTGCCAGCTCCCCCGGACAGGGTGTATTCTTC
CDR3 protein: CASSPGQGVFF

D gene: .
V gene: TRBV5-1
clone size: many
J gene: TRBJ2-1
CDR3 DNA: TGCGCCAGCAGCTATAGCCCTTTTGAGCAGTTCTTC
CDR3 protein: CASSYSPFEQFF

D gene: .
V gene: TRBV11-3
clone size: .
J gene: TRBJ2-5
CDR3 DNA: TGTGCCAGCAGCTTAAGCGGTTGGGGCAAGGTCAAAGAGATCCAGTACTTC
CDR3 protein: CASSLSGWGKVKEIQYF

D gene: .
V gene: TRBV27
clone size: few
J gene: TRBJ1-4
CDR3 DNA: TGTGCCAGCAGTTTATCGGGGACGGTTAATGAAAAACTGTTTTTT
CDR3 protein: CASSLSGTVNEKLFF

D gene: TRBD1
V gene: TRBV28
clone size: .
J gene: TRBJ2-7
CDR3 DNA: TGTGCCAGCAGTTTGATACAGGGGGCCGAGCAGTACTTC
CDR3 protein: CASSLIQGAEQYF

D gene: .
V gene: TRBV11-2
clone size: .
J gene: TRBJ2-1
CDR3 DNA: TGTGCCAGCAGCGCAGGCTACAATGAGCAGTTCTTC
CDR3 protein: CASSAGYNEQFF

D gene: .
V gene: TRBV29-1
clone size: .
J gene: TRBJ1-2
CDR3 DNA: TGCAGCGTTTTAGCAGGGTACTATGGCTACACCTTC
CDR3 protein: CSVLAGYYGYTF

D gene: TRBD1
V gene: TRBV3-1
clone size: .
J gene: TRBJ1-6
CDR3 DNA: TGTGCCAGCAGCCCCCAACAGGGGCCGCATTCACCCCTCCACTTT
CDR3 protein: CASSPQQGPHSPLHF